This T cell receptor beta chain was recorded in a study of T cell responses to AZD1222 COVID-19 vaccine. Some clones are missing from TCRdb's copy, which holds only in-frame ones; the method was immunoSEQ multiplex PCR. The sample carries under 50,000 clones, about nine tenths recorded once. Study-wide results and caveats: Nearly half of spike-specific TCRs reportedly target unmutated variant regions.

For this clone: The antigen is not known.

Trimming took off 9 bases at V and 6 bases at J, with 18 bases between the two ends. Germline-derived CDR1 and CDR2 are LNHDA and SQIVND (reference sequence). The CDR3 extends over 14 amino acids. The sequence was collected from an adult who received the AZD1222 COVID-19 vaccine. Material: peripheral blood, obtained 28 days after the second AZD1222 dose. The V and J genes are TRBV19 and TRBJ2-1; tentatively, D is TRBD1 or TRBD2 (5 bases each). The CDR3, as DNA: TGTGCCAGCCAACTCCCAGGGACGGGCAATGAGCAGTTCTTC. This codes for CASQLPGTGNEQFF.